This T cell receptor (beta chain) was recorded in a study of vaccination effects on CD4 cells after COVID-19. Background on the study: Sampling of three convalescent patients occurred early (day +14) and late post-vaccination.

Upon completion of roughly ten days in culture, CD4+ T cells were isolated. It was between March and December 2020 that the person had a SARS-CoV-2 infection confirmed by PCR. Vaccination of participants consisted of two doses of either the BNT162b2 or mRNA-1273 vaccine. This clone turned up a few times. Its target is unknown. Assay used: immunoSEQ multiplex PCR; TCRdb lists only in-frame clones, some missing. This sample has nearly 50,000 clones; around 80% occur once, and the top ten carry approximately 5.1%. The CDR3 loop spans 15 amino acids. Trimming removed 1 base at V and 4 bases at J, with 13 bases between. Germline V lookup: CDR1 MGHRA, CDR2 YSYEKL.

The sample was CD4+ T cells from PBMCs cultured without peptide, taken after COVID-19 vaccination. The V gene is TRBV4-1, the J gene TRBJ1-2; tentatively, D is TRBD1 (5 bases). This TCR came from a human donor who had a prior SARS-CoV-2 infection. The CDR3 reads CASSQGGGSSYGYTF. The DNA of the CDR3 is TGCGCCAGCAGCCAAGGGGGGGGATCGTCCTATGGCTACACCTTC.